This record covers a single TCR beta chain. Its matching antigen is unknown. The data were obtained in a study of identical twins. Notes on the study in general: Not following the same donors, the study drew its conclusions from cross-sectional statistical analysis. With abundant cord blood beta clonotypes, insertions were fewer; memory repertoires showed no such pattern.

TCRdb processed the 5' RACE reads anew with MiXCR; each CDR3 protein has one entry. The sample lists 1.5 million to 2 million distinct CDR3 sequences, under 35% seen once, with under 0.35% in the top ten. The V gene's germline CDR1 is DFQATT and CDR2 SNEGSKA (reference sequence). The CDR3 extends over 15 amino acids. V lost 5 bases to trimming and J lost 6 bases; unmatched junction nucleotides: 12. The sequencing sample was made of cord blood. The J gene is TRBJ1-5, the V gene TRBV20-1, with 8 bases fitting TRBD1. The TCR sequence derives from a newborn girl in good health. Written as DNA, the CDR3 is TGCAGTGCTCTTAGATCCGGGACAGGATTTCAGCCCCAGCATTTT. Amino acids: CSALRSGTGFQPQHF.